Below, 7 T cell receptor beta chains from the same sample are listed, as sequenced in a study of CD8+ T cells in alopecia areata. RNA was extracted and reverse transcribed into cDNA as the sequencing template. Clones were read by immunoSEQ multiplex PCR, and TCRdb kept only the in-frame ones, dropping some. The table includes about 150,000 clones, 45% to 65% detected once. As for treatment: oral pan-JAK inhibitor, 5-10 mg twice daily. The source material was CD8+ T cells sorted from blood, sampled at week 4, from a patient treated with tofacitinib. The receptors derive from a human donor with alopecia areata.

V gene TRBV10-3 combines with J gene TRBJ2-7; 9 positions match TRBD1. The CDR3 consists of 15 residues. Germline values: CDR1 ENHRY, CDR2 SYGVKD. Trimming cost V 4 bases and J 0 bases; bases outside gene matches: 4. As DNA, the CDR3 is TGTGCCATCAGTGGGGGGGACAGGGTCTCCTACGAGCAGTACTTC. This encodes CAISGGDRVSYEQYF.

This chain uses TRBV23-1 with TRBJ2-5, with TRBD2 matching over 7 bases. TRBV23-1 is an ORF, and what it does is uncertain. Trimming removed 0 bases from V and 5 bases from J; junction bases left unmatched: 12. The CDR3 extends over 17 amino acids. This chain's CDR3 is CASSQSTGERGAETQYF. CDR3 in DNA: TGCGCCAGCAGTCAATCGACCGGCGAGCGGGGCGCGGAGACCCAGTACTTC.

This rearrangement joins TRBV29-1 to TRBJ1-4, with 8 nucleotides matching TRBD1. The V gene's germline CDR1 is SQVTM and CDR2 ANQGSEA. The ends lost 7 bases at V and 8 bases at J; junction bases unmatched: 9. This CDR3 has 13 amino acids. Here the CDR3 reads CSAPQGVEEKLFF. CDR3 in DNA: TGCAGCGCACCACAGGGGGTCGAGGAAAAACTGTTTTTT.

This clone was seen a few times. The rearrangement joins TRBV7-9 to TRBJ1-1; no reliable D call. This CDR3 has 14 residues. Deletions cut 1 base from V and 4 bases from J, with 10 bases between. Looked up from germline, CDR1 is SEHNR and CDR2 is FQNEAQ (reference sequence). In nucleotides, the CDR3 is TGTGCCAGCAGCTTAGGTGGGGAGGGCACTGAAGCTTTCTTT. Encoded protein: CASSLGGEGTEAFF.

This clone turned up a few times. This chain uses TRBV30 with TRBJ2-1, with no clear D. CDR3 length: 15 residues. Trimming took off 0 bases at V and 2 bases at J, with 11 bases between the two ends. Germline CDR1 GTSNPN, CDR2 SVGIG (reference sequence). In DNA, the CDR3 is TGTGCCTGGAGTGTGATGGGGTTACCCTACAATGAGCAGTTCTTC. Translated: CAWSVMGLPYNEQFF.

This sequence joins TRBV11-2 and TRBJ2-1; the match to TRBD2 covers 9 bases. Trimming removed 1 base from V and 9 bases from J; junction bases left unmatched: 10. CDR3 length equals 16 residues. CDR1 is SGHAT and CDR2 is FQNNGV in the germline V gene. CDR3 nucleotides: TGTGCCAGCAGCTTAGCAAGCGCGGGGGGGACTGCTGAGCAGTTCTTC. Protein product: CASSLASAGGTAEQFF. Together with reference TRBV11-2 and TRBJ2-1, the CDR3 gives the full variable domain: EAGVAQSPRYKIIEKRQSVAFWCNPISGHATLYWYQQILGQGPKLLIQFQNNGVVDDSQLPKDRFSAERLKGVDSTLKIQPAKLEDSAVYLCASSLASAGGTAEQFFGPGTRLTVL.

A few counts support this clone. The V gene is TRBV11-2, the J gene TRBJ1-1; no clear D. The germline V and J ends were trimmed by 1 base and 1 base, with 7 bases remaining between them. Germline values: CDR1 SGHAT, CDR2 FQNNGV. The CDR3 totals 14 residues. The CDR3 DNA sequence: TGTGCCAGCAGCTTAGGGGGAGCGAACACTGAAGCTTTCTTT. It encodes CASSLGGANTEAFF.